This T cell receptor beta chain was identified in a study of blood T cell repertoires in COVID-19. Study details: T cells, B-cell-depleted T cells, or PBMCs provided the cDNA or gDNA that served as material.

The germline gives CDR1 LNHDA, CDR2 SQIVND (reference sequence). V lost 3 bases to trimming and J lost 1 base, with 7 bases between them. The CDR3 runs to 14 residues. Repertoires were generated with immunoSEQ multiplex PCR, while TCRdb's copy carries only in-frame clones and drops some. The table includes 72,000 or so clones, about nine tenths detected once. The sequence was collected from a man aged 55 to 69 with acute or convalescent COVID-19. The chain is built from TRBV19 and TRBJ1-5; D is unclear. Sequencing was performed on peripheral blood. CDR3 sequence reads: CASSIWQSNQPQHF. DNA for the CDR3: TGTGCCAGTAGTATTTGGCAGAGCAATCAGCCCCAGCATTTT. The full variable domain, rest sourced from reference TRBV19 and TRBJ1-5, is DGGITQSPKYLFRKEGQNVTLSCEQNLNHDAMYWYRQDPGQGLRLIYYSQIVNDFQKGDIAEGYSVSREKKESFPLTVTSAQKNPTAFYLCASSIWQSNQPQHFGDGTRLSIL.